This TCR beta chain is drawn from a study of blood T cell repertoires in COVID-19. Here immunoSEQ multiplex PCR was the method, and the copy in TCRdb shows in-frame clones only, minus some. The profile shows under 200,000 clones, about 93% of them singletons. CDR1 SGDLS and CDR2 YYNGEE come from the germline V gene. The CDR3 has 16 amino acids. J gave up 6 bases and V 6 bases, and 15 bases lay outside the gene matches. This TCR was recovered from a man aged 50 to 59 with acute or convalescent COVID-19. The J gene is TRBJ1-2, the V gene TRBV9, with 9 bases aligning to TRBD1. What was sequenced was peripheral blood. The CDR3 nucleotides read TGTGCCAGCAACCCTAATCTCCGGGACAGGGTGGATGGCTACACCTTC. It translates to CASNPNLRDRVDGYTF.